This T cell receptor (beta chain) is drawn from a study of patients and donors after allogeneic stem cell transplantation. The CDR3 has 13 amino acids. V was pared by 4 bases and J by 0 bases, with 6 bases between. Germline-derived CDR1 and CDR2 are SGDLS and YYNGEE. Via MiXCR, TCRdb re-called the RT-PCR reads, giving one row per CDR3 protein. The sample contains about 410,000 distinct CDR3 sequences, around 16% of which appear only once. The receptor's source is a human donor who was either an allogeneic HSCT recipient or a stem cell or donor lymphocyte infusion donor (not recorded which). It is not recorded whose cells these are; they may come from a transplant donor. Specimen: blood, either unsorted or a sorted T cell fraction (not recorded which). The rearrangement links TRBV9 to TRBJ2-3, with a possible D match to TRBD1 (5 bases). CDR3 sequence reads: CASSQGSTDTQYF. DNA for the CDR3: TGTGCCAGCAGCCAGGGCAGCACAGATACGCAGTATTTT.